The rows below give T cell receptor beta chains drawn from one sample of a study of blood T cell repertoires in COVID-19. Only in-frame clones appear in the TCRdb table, and some are missing; sequencing was by immunoSEQ multiplex PCR. The sample holds around 100,000 clones, roughly 69% seen once. Sequencing was performed on peripheral blood. The receptors were sampled from a man older than 75 with acute or convalescent COVID-19. Both conserved end residues are part of each CDR3. The D gene is left open where the match is weak. Size is stated for part of the rows, as once, few or many counts, or as a class when the clone is expanded.

j_call d_call v_call clone_size cdr3_nt cdr3_aa
TRBJ2-7 TRBD1 TRBV10-3 few TGTGCCATCAGCGGGACAGACCCAAGGGGATCCTACGAGCAGTACTTC CAISGTDPRGSYEQYF
TRBJ2-2 TRBD1 TRBV28 . TGTGCCAGCACCCCTGGGACAGGGTTTGGCGGGGAGCTGTTTTTT CASTPGTGFGGELFF
TRBJ2-7 TRBD2 TRBV5-1 . TGCGCCAGCAGCTCTAGCGGGACCAACCTCGAGCAGTACTTC CASSSSGTNLEQYF
TRBJ2-5 TRBD2 TRBV24-1 . TGTGCCACCAGTGATTTGGGTGCGTGGGGGGGAGAGACCCAGTACTTC CATSDLGAWGGETQYF
TRBJ2-5 . TRBV19 . TGTGCCAGTAGTATAACCAGGAAGACCCAGTACTTC CASSITRKTQYF
TRBJ2-7 TRBD1 TRBV6-5 few TGTGCCAGCAGTTATCGGGACAGGGGGTCCTACGAGCAGTACTTC CASSYRDRGSYEQYF
TRBJ2-1 TRBD2 TRBV9 . TGTGCCAGCAGCCCCGAGTACCCCAGGACTAGCGGAGAATCCAATGAGCAGTTCTTC CASSPEYPRTSGESNEQFF
TRBJ2-2 . TRBV9 . TGTGCCAGCAGCGTAGTTGCTCTAACCGGGGAGCTGTTTTTT CASSVVALTGELFF
TRBJ2-3 TRBD1 TRBV2 once TGTGCCAGCAACAGGGGTACGGGAACAGATACGCAGTATTTT CASNRGTGTDTQYF
TRBJ2-7 . TRBV5-1 . TGCGCCAGCAGCTCCGGGTACGAGCAGTACTTC CASSSGYEQYF
TRBJ1-1 . TRBV12-5 . TGTGCTAGTGGGGGGACTGGGGGAATGAACACTGAAGCTTTCTTT CASGGTGGMNTEAFF
TRBJ2-2 . TRBV27 . TGTGCCAGCAACCCAGGGAACACCGGGGAGCTGTTTTTT CASNPGNTGELFF
TRBJ1-1 . TRBV7-9 . TGTGCCAGCAGCTTAGTTCAGGGAACAGGGGCTTTCTTT CASSLVQGTGAFF
TRBJ1-6 . TRBV30 . TGTGCCTGGAGTGTACTGGGCCCCCTTCATTCACCCCTCCACTTT CAWSVLGPLHSPLHF
TRBJ1-6 . TRBV9 few TGTGCCAGCAGCACAGGGACCGGGACGGGAAATTCACCCCTCCACTTT CASSTGTGTGNSPLHF
TRBJ2-7 . TRBV9 . TGTGCCAGCAGCGCCAGTGACAGAGTCTACGAGCAGTACTTC CASSASDRVYEQYF
TRBJ2-4 TRBD1 TRBV19 . TGTGCCAGTAGTCCCGAGACAGGGGACGCCGGCGTAGCCAAAAACATTCAGTACTTC CASSPETGDAGVAKNIQYF
TRBJ2-1 . TRBV9 . TGTGCCAGCAGCGTAGACAGGGTGGTTTACAATGAGCAGTTCTTC CASSVDRVVYNEQFF
TRBJ2-1 TRBD2 TRBV19 . TGTGCCAGTAGATTTCTAGCGGGAGGGCCAGACAATGAGCAGTTCTTC CASRFLAGGPDNEQFF
TRBJ2-3 TRBD1 TRBV24-1 . TGTGCCACCAGCCGGGACAGGGTGACAGATACGCAGTATTTT CATSRDRVTDTQYF
TRBJ1-1 TRBD1 TRBV5-8 . TGTGCCAGCAGCCGCGGACAGGGACTAGCGAACACTGAAGCTTTCTTT CASSRGQGLANTEAFF
TRBJ2-1 . TRBV7-2 . TGTGCCAGCAGCTTAGCGGTGGTAGCCTACAATGAGCAGTTCTTC CASSLAVVAYNEQFF
TRBJ1-5 . TRBV28 . TGTGCCAGCAGCCCCCAGGGTACAGGGCTCCAGCATTTT CASSPQGTGLQHF
TRBJ2-7 . TRBV11-3 . TGTGCCAGCAGCCCGAGTGCGGACTTGGTCCACGAGCAGTACTTC CASSPSADLVHEQYF
TRBJ1-5 TRBD1 TRBV18 many TGTGCCAGCTCACCCGCAGGGGGCCGGGAGCCCCAGCATTTT CASSPAGGREPQHF
TRBJ1-1 . TRBV7-2 . TGTGCCAGCACCCGGAGGGGACTGAACACTGAAGCTTTCTTT CASTRRGLNTEAFF
TRBJ1-4 TRBD1 TRBV19 . TGTGCCAGTAGTAAGGGGACAGGCGTTGCAACTAATGAAAAACTGTTTTTT CASSKGTGVATNEKLFF
TRBJ2-1 TRBD2 TRBV5-6 . TGTGCCAGCAGCTTGACTAGCGGGGCCTACAATGAGCAGTTCTTC CASSLTSGAYNEQFF
TRBJ2-7 . TRBV11-2 medium-sized TGTGCCAGCAGCTTAATCCAGGGTGAAGGCAACGAGCAGTACTTC CASSLIQGEGNEQYF
TRBJ2-3 . TRBV4-3 few TGCGCCAGCAGCCAAGATTCTATTTGGTCTAGCACAGATACGCAGTATTTT CASSQDSIWSSTDTQYF
TRBJ2-7 TRBD2 TRBV11-2 . TGTGCCAGCAGCAATGAACTAGCGGGAGTAAGTGAGCAGTACTTC CASSNELAGVSEQYF
TRBJ1-2 TRBD1 TRBV5-1 . TGCGCCAGCAACCCGGGACAGAACTATGGCTACACCTTC CASNPGQNYGYTF
TRBJ2-3 . TRBV5-8 . TGTGCCAGCAGCTCGAGGGGGATCACAGATACGCAGTATTTT CASSSRGITDTQYF
TRBJ2-1 TRBD2 TRBV5-1 . TGCGCCAGCAGCCGCGATCCTAGCGGGAGTCTCCATGAGCAGTTCTTC CASSRDPSGSLHEQFF
TRBJ2-7 TRBD2 TRBV5-6 . TGTGCCAGCAGCTTGGGGCCCCCTAGCGGGCGGGCCGAGCAGTACTTC CASSLGPPSGRAEQYF
TRBJ1-5 . TRBV2 . TGTGCCAGCCGAGGGGGGGGCGGCAATCAGCCCCAGCATTTT CASRGGGGNQPQHF
TRBJ2-5 TRBD2 TRBV28 once TGTGCCAGCAGTCCGGCGGCGGCTAGCGGGAGATGGAAGACCCAGTACTTC CASSPAAASGRWKTQYF
TRBJ2-1 . TRBV6-2/TRBV6-3 few TGTGCCAGCAGTTACTCTATTAACTACAATGAGCAGTTCTTC CASSYSINYNEQFF
TRBJ1-1 . TRBV27 once TGTGCCAGCAGTTTAATCCCCGTCGGAGCCTCGAACACTGAAGCTTTCTTT CASSLIPVGASNTEAFF
TRBJ2-7 TRBD1 TRBV10-2 . TGCGCCAGCAGAATCCAGGGGGCTGCCTACGAGCAGTACTTC CASRIQGAAYEQYF
TRBJ2-2 TRBD2 TRBV10-3 few TGTGCCTCCCTAGCGGCGACGAACACCGGGGAGCTGTTTTTT CASLAATNTGELFF
TRBJ2-5 . TRBV11-3 . TGTGCCAGCAGCCTGAGCGGGACATGGGGGGAGACCCAGTACTTC CASSLSGTWGETQYF
TRBJ1-1 . TRBV3-1/TRBV3-2 . TGTGCCAGCAGCCCAAGTACGGGGATGAACACTGAAGCTTTCTTT CASSPSTGMNTEAFF
TRBJ1-1 . TRBV28 . TGTGCCAGCAGTAACGCCGCGGGGCGAGGCACTGAAGCTTTCTTT CASSNAAGRGTEAFF
TRBJ1-4 . TRBV4-3 . TGCGCCAGCAGCCAAGTAGCGACAGGACCCGAGAGACTGGGGAATGAAAAACTGTTTTTT CASSQVATGPERLGNEKLFF
TRBJ2-7 . TRBV28 once TGTGCCAGCAGACCGTCCCGGGACAAGTACGAGCAGTACTTC CASRPSRDKYEQYF
TRBJ2-2 . TRBV7-7 . TGTGCCAGCAGCTTAGTTTCAGGGGAGCTGTTTTTT CASSLVSGELFF
TRBJ2-7 . TRBV28 few TGTGCCAGCAGTTCCAGGGGCTCCTACGAGCAGTACTTC CASSSRGSYEQYF
TRBJ2-7 . TRBV28 . TGTGCCAGCAGTCAAGCTCCGGCCGGACTCTACGAGCAGTACTTC CASSQAPAGLYEQYF
TRBJ2-2 . TRBV4-1 many TGCGCCAGCAGCCAGAGCCTGCATCTGGTGGCCGGGGAGCTGTTTTTT CASSQSLHLVAGELFF
TRBJ2-2 . TRBV7-2 . TGTGCCAGCAGTTGGACTCCCTCCACCGGGGAGCTGTTTTTT CASSWTPSTGELFF
TRBJ2-1 TRBD2 TRBV3-1/TRBV3-2 . TGTGCCAGCAGCCAAGGGATTGGACTAGCGGGGTACAATGAGCAGTTCTTC CASSQGIGLAGYNEQFF
TRBJ2-1 TRBD2 TRBV7-2 . TGTGCCAGCAGCTTAGCCGGGAGGTTTAATGAGCAGTTCTTC CASSLAGRFNEQFF
TRBJ2-1 . TRBV6-5 . TGTGCCAGCAGTTACGAGGGATGGTCAAATGAGCAGTTCTTC CASSYEGWSNEQFF
TRBJ1-2 TRBD1 TRBV25-1 . TGTGCCAGCCGACCCCCCGGGACAGGGGGCTATGGCTACACCTTC CASRPPGTGGYGYTF
TRBJ2-7 TRBD2 TRBV4-1 . TGCGCCAGCAGCCAAGAGGTTGGACTAGCGGGAGACGAGCAGTACTTC CASSQEVGLAGDEQYF
TRBJ2-3 . TRBV29-1 few TGCAGCGTTGAAGGTCGGGGTAGCACAGATACGCAGTATTTT CSVEGRGSTDTQYF
TRBJ2-1 TRBD2 TRBV5-8 . TGTGCCAGCAGCTTGGTGGCGGCGGGGGACAATGAGCAGTTCTTC CASSLVAAGDNEQFF
TRBJ1-2 . TRBV28 . TGTGCCAGCAGCCCCTCAGGCTATGGCTACACCTTC CASSPSGYGYTF
TRBJ2-1 TRBD2 TRBV4-3 . TGCGCCAGCAGCCAGGGCCCGCAAGGCGGGAGGGCCGCAAATGAGCAGTTCTTC CASSQGPQGGRAANEQFF